This paragraph covers one T cell receptor (beta chain) sequence. Antigen unknown. The germline V gene has CDR1 SGHRS and CDR2 YFSETQ. Trimming took 0 bases from V and 12 from J; bases not matched to a gene: 9. The CDR3 has 13 residues. The data were taken from a study of OX40 agonist ivuxolimab in advanced cancers. General study points: Partial responders at 0.1-3.0 mg/kg had among the lowest clonal expansion. Averaging showed that CD8+ T cells had more expanded clones than CD4+ did.

The method was immunoSEQ multiplex PCR; TCRdb's version includes in-frame clones alone and lacks a portion of them. This table holds about 61,000 clones, roughly 85% found once. Specimen: CD4+ or CD8+ T cells sorted from blood, collected in a trial of the OX40 agonist ivuxolimab. The receptor's source is an adult with an advanced solid tumor such as melanoma, head and neck, liver or kidney cancer. This chain uses TRBV5-1 with TRBJ2-7; the match to TRBD1 covers 7 bases. The CDR3 nucleotides read TGCGCCAGCAGCTTGGCCGGGTTGTCAGGGGGGTACTTC. It specifies CASSLAGLSGGYF.